This T cell receptor beta chain is drawn from a study of cytomegalovirus exposure and HLA in healthy donors. The study's findings and limits: A later look showed TCR association rates differing by HLA locus, highest for DRB1 and lowest for HLA-C. Researchers reported in a later analysis that common viral pathogens appeared linked to several top clusters. A later analysis reportedly found fewer N-insertions in an Asian-associated ancestry cluster than the roughly 670-donor mean.

PCR primers comprised 60 Vbeta and 13 Jbeta primers. The method was immunoSEQ multiplex PCR; TCRdb's version includes in-frame clones alone and lacks a portion of them. The top ten hold about 11% of the sample, which has around 120,000 clones, 60% to 75% seen once. This CDR3 has 16 amino acids. The trim removed 1 base at V and 4 bases at J, leaving 6 bases unmatched. Germline V gene lookup returns CDR1 SEHNR and CDR2 FQNEAQ (reference sequence). Note on this clone: Antigen specificity is unknown.

The sequencing input was PBMCs. The chain recombines TRBV7-9 with TRBJ2-2, with TRBD1 identical over 7 bases. The receptor comes from a man aged 40-49 years in good health and CMV-seropositive. CDR3 nucleotides: TGTGCCAGCAGCTTAGTAAGGACAGGCGTCACCGGGGAGCTGTTTTTT. Its protein is CASSLVRTGVTGELFF.